The next 23 T cell receptor beta chains were all read from a single sample in a study of cytotoxic CD8 clonotypes in ibrutinib-treated CLL. TCRdb keeps only in-frame clones here, not all; method: immunoSEQ multiplex PCR. This sample has some 200,000 clones; around 70% occur once, and the top ten carry around an eighth. The specimen was PBMCs, collected after 24 months of ibrutinib treatment. The receptors shown here come from a human donor with chronic lymphocytic leukemia.

The chain joins TRBV11-1 to TRBJ2-1; D might be TRBD1 (6 bases). Trimming took off 1 base at V and 2 bases at J, with 6 bases between the two ends. The CDR3 is made up of 14 amino acids. CDR1 SGHAT and CDR2 FQDESV come from the germline V gene (reference sequence). The CDR3 loop reads CASSLGQAYNEQFF. The DNA of the CDR3 is TGTGCCAGCAGCTTAGGACAGGCCTACAATGAGCAGTTCTTC.

The count of this clone is one. The V and J genes are TRBV7-2 and TRBJ2-7; a weak D match, TRBD2 (5 bases). CDR3 length equals 15 residues. V dropped 1 base and J dropped 3 bases, with 13 bases sitting between them. Germline-derived CDR1 and CDR2 are SGHTA and FQGNSA. Here the CDR3 DNA reads TGTGCCAGCAGCTTAGGAGGGTCCCACCACTACGAGCAGTACTTC. Translated, it gives CASSLGGSHHYEQYF.

The rearrangement uses TRBV7-6 and TRBJ2-7; 8 bases are shared with TRBD1. This CDR3 region has 12 residues. Trimming cost V 3 bases and J 6 bases; bases outside gene matches: 1. Per the germline V gene, CDR1 is SGHVS and CDR2 is FNYEAQ. The CDR3 sequence: CASSFTGGEQYF. Written as DNA, the CDR3 is TGTGCCAGCAGCTTTACAGGGGGCGAGCAGTACTTC.

The chain joins TRBV9 to TRBJ2-7; TRBD1 agrees at 9 bases. This CDR3 region has 14 residues. Germline assignment: CDR1 SGDLS and CDR2 YYNGEE. J was trimmed by 4 bases and V by 7 bases; bases with no gene match: 9. CDR3 nucleotides: TGTGCCAGCGACTTTGTGGGACAGGGTTACGAGCAGTACTTC. Protein sequence: CASDFVGQGYEQYF.

The chain links TRBV6-6 to TRBJ1-2; D is perhaps TRBD1 (5 bases). The V and J ends lost 5 bases and 8 bases respectively, with 15 bases between them. This CDR3 contains 13 residues. The germline CDR1 and CDR2 sequences are MNHNY and SVGAGI (reference sequence). The CDR3 protein is CASSNTDRFGYTF. For the CDR3, the DNA is TGTGCCAGCAGTAACACCGACAGATTCGGCTACACCTTC.

The rearrangement joins TRBV2 to TRBJ2-5; 9 bases line up with TRBD2. With 7 bases clipped from V and 5 bases from J, the junction kept 14 bases outside the gene matches. Germline assignment: CDR1 SNHLY and CDR2 FYNNEI. CDR3 length: 16 residues. The CDR3 nucleotides are TGTGCCAGCACCCCCGGTTCGCTAGCGGGATTGGAGACCCAGTACTTC. Its translation is CASTPGSLAGLETQYF.

DNA for the CDR3: TGTGCCAGCTCACCACAGCGGGAGGCTTCCGAGCAGTACTTC. It yields the protein CASSPQREASEQYF. The genes are TRBV18 and TRBJ2-7; 9 positions agree with TRBD2. The CDR3 spans 14 residues. Germline CDR1 and CDR2: KGHSH and LQKENI. The junction had 4 bases not matched to a gene; V was cut back by 1 base and J by 6 bases.

The gene calls are TRBV5-6 and TRBJ2-6, with D possibly matching TRBD2 (6 bases). Germline V gene data show CDR1 as SGHDT and CDR2 as YYEEEE. There are 18 residues in the CDR3. V dropped 3 bases and J dropped 2 bases, with 18 bases sitting between them. CDR3 DNA sequence: TGTGCCAGCAGCTCCTTTCGAAGGGAGGTTCCTGGGGCCAACGTCCTGACTTTC. It codes for CASSSFRREVPGANVLTF.

This clone was detected once. The chain is built from TRBV5-1 and TRBJ2-1; maybe TRBD2 (6 bases). Between the trimmed V and J ends, which lost 0 bases and 0 bases, there was a span of 16 bases. CDR1 and CDR2 from the germline V gene are SGHRS and YFSETQ. CDR3 length equals 18 residues. The CDR3 nucleotides are TGCGCCAGCAGCTTGGTATCCGGGGGATTGAGCTCCTACAATGAGCAGTTCTTC. It codes for CASSLVSGGLSSYNEQFF.

This chain joins TRBV18 and TRBJ1-1, with D possibly matching TRBD1 (5 bases). Germline loops: CDR1 KGHSH, CDR2 LQKENI. V lost 3 bases and J lost 1, with 12 bases in between. The CDR3 sequence is 15 residues long. The CDR3 is CASSPQGVGNTEAFF. The CDR3 bases are TGTGCCAGCTCACCCCAGGGAGTTGGGAACACTGAAGCTTTCTTT.

The chain links TRBV11-2 to TRBJ1-2; D perhaps matches TRBD1 (6 bases). The CDR3 has 18 residues. CDR1 and CDR2 from the germline V gene are SGHAT and FQNNGV. The germline V and J ends were trimmed by 1 base and 4 bases, with 22 bases remaining between them. The CDR3 region is CASSLGPQGVGFFYGYTF. The CDR3 nucleotides are TGTGCCAGCAGCTTAGGCCCACAGGGTGTGGGCTTTTTCTATGGCTACACCTTC.

The J gene is TRBJ2-2, the V gene TRBV9, with TRBD1 matching over 7 bases. CDR1 is SGDLS, CDR2 YYNGEE, per germline. The V gene end was trimmed by 0 bases and the J gene end by 10 bases; junction bases not matched to a gene: 6. The CDR3 has 14 amino acids. Here the CDR3 DNA reads TGTGCCAGCAGCGTAGGACAGGGTCGCGAGGAGCTGTTTTTT. Translation gives CASSVGQGREELFF.

This chain joins TRBV9 and TRBJ2-3; no firm D call. The germline V gene has CDR1 SGDLS and CDR2 YYNGEE. The CDR3 runs 16 residues. V dropped 0 bases and J dropped 0 bases, with 11 bases sitting between them. This CDR3 is CASSVVERSSTDTQYF. The CDR3, as DNA: TGTGCCAGCAGCGTAGTAGAACGGAGTAGCACAGATACGCAGTATTTT.

The chain has TRBV5-6 and TRBJ2-1, with 12 positions matching TRBD2. Germline V gene sequence: CDR1 SGHDT, CDR2 YYEEEE. V shed 4 bases, J shed 1 base, and the junction held 6 bases outside the gene matches. The CDR3 consists of 17 residues. The CDR3 sequence is CASSIRLAGASYNEQFF. CDR3 bases: TGTGCCAGCAGCATAAGACTAGCGGGAGCGTCCTACAATGAGCAGTTCTTC.

The J gene is TRBJ1-4, the V gene TRBV4-1; maybe TRBD1 (6 bases). Trimming pared 1 base from V and 1 base from J, leaving 10 bases between. The CDR3 has 16 amino acids. Germline CDR1 and CDR2: MGHRA and YSYEKL. The CDR3 region has the DNA TGCGCCAGCAGCCAAGGGGGGCGCGTAACTAATGAAAAACTGTTTTTT. It yields the protein CASSQGGRVTNEKLFF.

J is TRBJ1-3 and V is TRBV4-1, with unresolved D. The germline CDR1 and CDR2 sequences are MGHRA and YSYEKL. CDR3 length: 16 residues. Trimming took off 1 base at V and 0 bases at J, with 10 bases between the two ends. The CDR3 region has the DNA TGCGCCAGCAGCCAAGGTATGGCCTACTCTGGAAACACCATATATTTT. This codes for CASSQGMAYSGNTIYF.

The chain joins TRBV7-2 to TRBJ1-1, with a weak D call TRBD1 (5 bases). Germline V CDR1 and CDR2: SGHTA, FQGNSA. The CDR3 consists of 14 residues. Trimming pared 0 bases from V and 11 bases from J, leaving 16 bases between. CDR3 nucleotide sequence: TGTGCCAGCAGCTTAGCCGGGAGGAGGGGTACGGCTTTCTTT. This codes for CASSLAGRRGTAFF.

The chain has TRBV20-1 and TRBJ2-7; weak D call: TRBD2 (5 bases). CDR3 size: 11 residues. The V end was cut by 3 bases, the J end by 4 bases, with 7 bases between. Per the germline V gene, CDR1 is DFQATT and CDR2 is SNEGSKA (reference sequence). CDR3: CSASRGYEQYF. CDR3 in DNA: TGCAGTGCTAGTAGAGGGTACGAGCAGTACTTC.

The rearrangement joins TRBV5-1 to TRBJ1-1; D call uncertain. The CDR3 spans 13 residues. Germline V gives CDR1 SGHRS, CDR2 YFSETQ. V was clipped by 0 bases and J by 13 bases, with 16 bases between them. DNA for the CDR3: TGCGCCAGCAGCTTGGACGGGAACCAAGAGCTTTTCTTT. Its protein product is CASSLDGNQELFF. The full variable domain, completed using reference TRBV5-1 and TRBJ1-1, is KAGVTQTPRYLIKTRGQQVTLSCSPISGHRSVSWYQQTPGQGLQFLFEYFSETQRNKGNFPGRFSGRQFSNSRSEMNVSTLELGDSALYLCASSLDGNQELFFGQGTRLTVV.

This chain links TRBV23-1 with TRBJ2-1; possibly TRBD2 for D (6 bases). TRBV23-1 is sorted into the ORF group, with uncertain function. The ends were cut back, 3 bases at V and 0 bases at J, with 15 bases in the middle. This CDR3 has 17 residues. CDR3 nucleotides: TGCGCCAGCAGTCATTGGGTGCGGGATTACTCCTACAATGAGCAGTTCTTC. Protein: CASSHWVRDYSYNEQFF.

J is TRBJ2-2 and V is TRBV7-9; TRBD1 matches 7 bases. Germline assignment: CDR1 SEHNR and CDR2 FQNEAQ (reference sequence). The CDR3 covers 15 residues. V shed 5 bases, J shed 0 bases, and the junction held 3 bases outside the gene matches. The CDR3 nucleotides read TGTGCCAGCAGCGCCGGACAGGCGAACACCGGGGAGCTGTTTTTT. This gives the protein CASSAGQANTGELFF.

This clone came up once. The J gene is TRBJ1-1, the V gene TRBV7-9; 12 bases are a match to TRBD1. V shed 5 bases, J shed 4 bases, and the junction held 11 bases outside the gene matches. Per the germline V gene, CDR1 is SEHNR and CDR2 is FQNEAQ (reference sequence). The CDR3 runs 17 residues. The CDR3 sequence is CASSVGTGGVGGTEAFF. The CDR3 coding sequence is TGTGCCAGCAGCGTCGGGACAGGGGGCGTGGGGGGCACTGAAGCTTTCTTT. Based on the CDR3 plus reference TRBV7-9 and TRBJ1-1, the full variable domain is DTGVSQNPRHKITKRGQNVTFRCDPISEHNRLYWYRQTLGQGPEFLTYFQNEAQLEKSRLLSDRFSAERPKGSFSTLEIQRTEQGDSAMYLCASSVGTGGVGGTEAFFGQGTRLTVV.

The chain has TRBV6-5 and TRBJ1-5, with D maybe TRBD1 (6 bases). Germline values: CDR1 MNHEY, CDR2 SVGAGI. The CDR3 spans 15 residues. The V end lost 5 bases, the J end lost 2 bases, and 13 bases lay between the germline ends. CDR3 nucleotide sequence: TGTGCCAGCAGTACAGGGAAAGTGGGCAATCAGCCCCAGCATTTT. Translation: CASSTGKVGNQPQHF.